This TCR beta chain originates from a study of blood T cell repertoires in COVID-19. Looked up from germline, CDR1 is SSHAT and CDR2 is FNYEAQ (reference sequence). The CDR3 runs to 13 residues. Clones were read by immunoSEQ multiplex PCR, and TCRdb kept only the in-frame ones, dropping some. The table includes roughly 190,000 clones, roughly 79% detected once. In regard to this clone: At one end, the junction sequence differs from germline, possibly due to a read error.

The J gene is TRBJ2-2, the V gene TRBV7-7, with 8 bases identical to TRBD2. The sequencing input was peripheral blood. This clonotype was obtained from a woman aged 40 to 50 with COVID-19, enrolled during active disease. The CDR3 is CASSRLATGELFF. Here the CDR3 DNA reads TGTGCTAGCAGCCGACTAGCGACCGGGGAGCTGTTTTTT.